Listed below are T cell receptor beta chains from one sample, sequenced in a study of blood T cell repertoires in COVID-19. Some clones are missing from TCRdb's copy, which holds only in-frame ones; the method was immunoSEQ multiplex PCR. Of more than 150,000 clones in the sample, about 86% were seen once. What was sequenced was peripheral blood. The receptor source for this set is a man in his fifties with active or convalescent COVID-19. CDR3s include the opening cysteine and the closing phenylalanine or tryptophan. Each record gives: J gene, clone size, V gene, D gene, CDR3 DNA, CDR3 protein. The D gene is left open where the match is weak. The size field is filled for only some rows; it gives once, few, many or a size class.

J: TRBJ2-3; size: .; V: TRBV5-5; D: .; DNA: TGTGCCAGCAGCTTGCAGGGCAGTAACACAGATACGCAGTATTTT; CDR3: CASSLQGSNTDTQYF
J: TRBJ1-2; size: .; V: TRBV24-1; D: TRBD1; DNA: TGTGCCACCAGTGACCCCGGGACAGGTGGTTATGGCTACACCTTC; CDR3: CATSDPGTGGYGYTF
J: TRBJ1-4; size: .; V: TRBV19; D: .; DNA: TGTGCCAGTAGTATGTTCCCAGGTCAGAATGAAAAACTGTTTTTT; CDR3: CASSMFPGQNEKLFF
J: TRBJ1-1; size: .; V: TRBV24-1; D: .; DNA: TGTGCCACCAGTGATGGGCAGGGTTTTGAAGCTTTCTTT; CDR3: CATSDGQGFEAFF
J: TRBJ2-2; size: once; V: TRBV6-2/TRBV6-3; D: TRBD1; DNA: TGTGCCAGCAGTCGCACAGGGGCGAACACCGGGGAGCTGTTTTTT; CDR3: CASSRTGANTGELFF
J: TRBJ2-7; size: .; V: TRBV7-2; D: .; DNA: TGTGCCAGCAGCCCACCTAACTCACAGGGTAGATACGAGCAGTACTTC; CDR3: CASSPPNSQGRYEQYF
J: TRBJ2-5; size: .; V: TRBV11-2; D: .; DNA: TGTGCCAGCAGCAGGGACACATCCTTCGGGACCCAGTACTTC; CDR3: CASSRDTSFGTQYF
J: TRBJ1-1; size: .; V: TRBV7-9; D: TRBD1; DNA: TGTGCCAGCAGGTCGACAGGGGGAGGGACTGAAGCTTTCTTT; CDR3: CASRSTGGGTEAFF
J: TRBJ1-2; size: .; V: TRBV25-1; D: TRBD1; DNA: TGTGCCAGCAGACAGGGGAATAACTATGGCTACACCTTC; CDR3: CASRQGNNYGYTF
J: TRBJ2-3; size: .; V: TRBV7-3; D: .; DNA: TGTGCCAGCAGCTTATACGCCGGCGGAACTAGCACAGATACGCAGTATTTT; CDR3: CASSLYAGGTSTDTQYF
J: TRBJ1-5; size: .; V: TRBV18; D: TRBD1; DNA: TGTGCCAGCTCACTGACATGGGACAGGGGGTTTTCTTACCGTAATAGCAATCAGCCCCAGCATTTT; CDR3: CASSLTWDRGFSYRNSNQPQHF
J: TRBJ2-6; size: .; V: TRBV12-3/TRBV12-4; D: .; DNA: TGTGCCAGCAGCTACTCCGGGGCCAACGTCCTGACTTTC; CDR3: CASSYSGANVLTF
J: TRBJ2-7; size: .; V: TRBV6-6; D: .; DNA: TGTGCCAGCAGTACCGGGTCAACCTACGAGCAGTACTTC; CDR3: CASSTGSTYEQYF
J: TRBJ2-7; size: few; V: TRBV6-2/TRBV6-3; D: TRBD1; DNA: TGTGCCAGCAGTTACGCAGAACCGGGACAGGGGTTCGACGAGCAGTACTTC; CDR3: CASSYAEPGQGFDEQYF
J: TRBJ1-6; size: .; V: TRBV30; D: .; DNA: TGTGCCGGAGGGACGGAGAGCTCCTATAATTCACCCCTCCACTTT; CDR3: CAGGTESSYNSPLHF
J: TRBJ2-1; size: once; V: TRBV7-9; D: TRBD2; DNA: TGTGCCAGCAGCCCGGTAGCGGGAGGTGGCTACAATGAGCAGTTCTTC; CDR3: CASSPVAGGGYNEQFF
J: TRBJ2-2; size: .; V: TRBV5-1; D: .; DNA: TGCGCCAGCAGCTTGTACAGACCGAACACCGGGGAGCTGTTTTTT; CDR3: CASSLYRPNTGELFF
J: TRBJ2-7; size: .; V: TRBV7-8; D: .; DNA: TGTGCCAGCAGCCTCTACAGCTACGAGCAGTACTTC; CDR3: CASSLYSYEQYF
J: TRBJ2-4; size: .; V: TRBV2; D: .; DNA: TGTGCCAGCAGTGTACTTGGCATTCAGTACTTC; CDR3: CASSVLGIQYF
J: TRBJ2-3; size: .; V: TRBV5-1; D: TRBD1; DNA: TGCGCCAGCAGCTTAGGGGGCGCCGGGTCCGATACGCAGTATTTT; CDR3: CASSLGGAGSDTQYF
J: TRBJ2-7; size: .; V: TRBV29-1; D: TRBD2; DNA: TGCAGCGTTGAAGATCGGGGGGACGAGCAGTACTTC; CDR3: CSVEDRGDEQYF
J: TRBJ1-6; size: .; V: TRBV18; D: TRBD1; DNA: TGTGCCAGCTCACCGGGGACAGGGGGCCAAGGGTCACCCCTCCACTTT; CDR3: CASSPGTGGQGSPLHF
J: TRBJ2-1; size: .; V: TRBV5-6; D: TRBD2; DNA: TGTGCCAGCTCCGGAGCGGGAGCTTACAATGAGCAGTTCTTC; CDR3: CASSGAGAYNEQFF
J: TRBJ1-6; size: .; V: TRBV30; D: TRBD1; DNA: TGTGCCTGGAGCAAGAAACAGGGGGCCTTTTCACCCCTCCACTTT; CDR3: CAWSKKQGAFSPLHF
J: TRBJ1-1; size: .; V: TRBV5-1; D: .; DNA: TGCGCCAGCAGCTTGCGGGTGAACACTGAAGCTTTCTTT; CDR3: CASSLRVNTEAFF
J: TRBJ1-1; size: few; V: TRBV19; D: .; DNA: TGTGCCAGTATTGGTAGGCGGGAAGCTTTCTTT; CDR3: CASIGRREAFF
J: TRBJ2-2; size: .; V: TRBV6-1; D: .; DNA: TGTGCCAGCAGTGAAGGGACGGGGGGCGAGACCGGGGAGCTGTTTTTT; CDR3: CASSEGTGGETGELFF
J: TRBJ2-5; size: .; V: TRBV5-1; D: .; DNA: TGCGCCAGCAGCTTCGGGGGACTCCAAGAGACCCAGTACTTC; CDR3: CASSFGGLQETQYF
J: TRBJ2-5; size: .; V: TRBV4-1; D: .; DNA: TGCGCCAGCACCCGATCGGGACTCGGCAGACAAGAGACCCAGTACTTC; CDR3: CASTRSGLGRQETQYF
J: TRBJ2-3; size: once; V: TRBV10-3; D: .; DNA: TGTGCCATCAGTGAGGCGCCAGATACGCAGTATTTT; CDR3: CAISEAPDTQYF
J: TRBJ2-1; size: few; V: TRBV7-6; D: TRBD2; DNA: TGTGCCAGCAGCTTAAGACTAGCGGGGTTCTACAATGAGCAGTTCTTC; CDR3: CASSLRLAGFYNEQFF
J: TRBJ2-1; size: .; V: TRBV5-8; D: TRBD1; DNA: TGTGCCAGCAGCTTACCCGGGACAGGGGGAGTCAATGAGCAGTTCTTC; CDR3: CASSLPGTGGVNEQFF
J: TRBJ2-7; size: once; V: TRBV10-2; D: TRBD2; DNA: TGCGCCAGCAGCACACTAGCGGGGGTCGGCGAGCAGTACTTC; CDR3: CASSTLAGVGEQYF
J: TRBJ2-3; size: .; V: TRBV5-1; D: .; DNA: TGCGCCAGCAGGCTTACAGGTCTCAGCACAGATACGCAGTATTTT; CDR3: CASRLTGLSTDTQYF
J: TRBJ1-2; size: .; V: TRBV4-2; D: TRBD1; DNA: TGTGCCAGCAGCGGGGGACAGGGGCAGACTAACTATGGCTACACCTTC; CDR3: CASSGGQGQTNYGYTF
J: TRBJ2-3; size: .; V: TRBV3-1/TRBV3-2; D: .; DNA: TGTGCCAGCAGCCAGGACAACTTATCGCCCGATACGCAGTATTTT; CDR3: CASSQDNLSPDTQYF
J: TRBJ2-5; size: once; V: TRBV29-1; D: .; DNA: TGCAGCGTTGTGGGGGGAGAGACCCAGTACTTC; CDR3: CSVVGGETQYF